This T cell receptor beta chain appears in the sequencing data of a study of T-cell reconstitution after alpha-beta-depleted transplantation in children. Regarding this clonotype: Its antigen is unknown.

V dropped 2 bases and J dropped 10 bases, with 16 bases sitting between them. Germline V CDR1 and CDR2: ENHRY, SYGVKD. This CDR3 region has 14 residues. Study-level results: The main origin of T-cell counts and diversity one year after transplant was newly produced T cells.

Unique molecular identifiers were built into the TCRbeta library. MiXCR was run by TCRdb on the PCR reads, yielding one entry per CDR3 protein. The repertoire consists of 300,000 to 400,000 distinct CDR3 sequences, with roughly 17% occurring once and the leading ten covering around two fifths. This specimen was PBMCs, mostly from graft donor cells, taken 360 days after TCRalphabeta/CD19-depleted stem cell transplant. This chain uses TRBV10-3 with TRBJ2-3; D not resolved. The TCR comes from a male patient aged 2 to 9 who had a stem cell transplant for acute lymphoblastic leukemia, so the T cells may come from the graft donor. The CDR3 DNA is TGTGCCATCAGTGAGCCGATGGATGCCAAGGCGCAGTATTTT. This codes for CAISEPMDAKAQYF.